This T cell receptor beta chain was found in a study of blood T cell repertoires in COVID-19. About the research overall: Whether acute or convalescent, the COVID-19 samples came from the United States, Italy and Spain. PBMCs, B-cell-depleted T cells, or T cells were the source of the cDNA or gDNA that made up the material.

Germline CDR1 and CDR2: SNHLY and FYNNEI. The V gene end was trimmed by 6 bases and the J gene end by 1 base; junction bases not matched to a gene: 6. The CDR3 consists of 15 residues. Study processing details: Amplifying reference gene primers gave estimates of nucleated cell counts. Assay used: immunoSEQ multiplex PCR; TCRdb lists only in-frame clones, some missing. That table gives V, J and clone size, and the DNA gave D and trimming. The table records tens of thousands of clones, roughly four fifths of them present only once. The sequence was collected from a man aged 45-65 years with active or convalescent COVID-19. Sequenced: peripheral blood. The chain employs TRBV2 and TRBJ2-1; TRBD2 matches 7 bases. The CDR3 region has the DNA TGTGCCAGCAGCGAATGGCGGGGGTCCTACAATGAGCAGTTCTTC. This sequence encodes CASSEWRGSYNEQFF.